This T cell receptor (beta chain) was captured by sequencing in a study of blood T cell repertoires in COVID-19. About the research overall: Samples representing acute and convalescent COVID-19 were sourced from the United States, Italy and Spain. The cDNA or gDNA used as material had been derived from T cells, B-cell-depleted T cells, or PBMCs.

Germline loops: CDR1 MNHEY, CDR2 SVGAGI. There are 11 residues in the CDR3. Between the trimmed V and J ends, which lost 6 bases and 4 bases, there was a span of 7 bases. Seattle patient enrollment occurred during active infection, with longitudinal follow-up thereafter. In the original analysis: The assay estimated nucleated cells by amplifying reference gene primers. Only in-frame clones appear in the TCRdb table, and some are missing; sequencing was by immunoSEQ multiplex PCR. D and trimming come from the DNA, and the V and J calls and clone size come from that table. The sample consists of approximately 500,000 clones, 85% to 90% of them appearing once.

This receptor was taken from a man aged 18 to 29 with COVID-19, enrolled during active disease. Source material: peripheral blood. The chain uses TRBV6-5 and TRBJ2-7; no clear D. CDR3 DNA: TGTGCCAGCAGACTTGAATACGAGCAGTACTTC. It yields the protein CASRLEYEQYF.